This T cell receptor (beta chain) appears in the sequencing data of a study of blood T cell repertoires in COVID-19. Study background: Samples of COVID-19 (acute and convalescent) were obtained from the United States, Italy and Spain.

Participant age was roughly 18 to 95 years, and participants resided in fewer than 30 US areas. Methods used by the authors: Counts of nucleated cells, estimated from reference gene primer amplification, were obtained. Only in-frame clones appear in the TCRdb table, and some are missing; sequencing was by immunoSEQ multiplex PCR. V and J calls and clone size come straight from that table; D and trimming were deduced from the DNA. The sample carries around 310,000 clones, roughly nine tenths recorded once. Trimming removed 0 bases from V and 4 bases from J, with 9 bases in between. CDR1 is MGHRA and CDR2 is YSYEKL in the germline V gene. The CDR3 runs to 14 residues.

This chain connects TRBV4-1 to TRBJ1-2; no reliable D call. This receptor was obtained from a woman in her 30s who had recovered from COVID-19. Sequencing input: PBMCs or T cells enriched from blood (not recorded which). DNA of the CDR3: TGCGCCAGCAGCCAAGAAAAAACTTTCTATGGCTACACCTTC. Protein sequence: CASSQEKTFYGYTF.